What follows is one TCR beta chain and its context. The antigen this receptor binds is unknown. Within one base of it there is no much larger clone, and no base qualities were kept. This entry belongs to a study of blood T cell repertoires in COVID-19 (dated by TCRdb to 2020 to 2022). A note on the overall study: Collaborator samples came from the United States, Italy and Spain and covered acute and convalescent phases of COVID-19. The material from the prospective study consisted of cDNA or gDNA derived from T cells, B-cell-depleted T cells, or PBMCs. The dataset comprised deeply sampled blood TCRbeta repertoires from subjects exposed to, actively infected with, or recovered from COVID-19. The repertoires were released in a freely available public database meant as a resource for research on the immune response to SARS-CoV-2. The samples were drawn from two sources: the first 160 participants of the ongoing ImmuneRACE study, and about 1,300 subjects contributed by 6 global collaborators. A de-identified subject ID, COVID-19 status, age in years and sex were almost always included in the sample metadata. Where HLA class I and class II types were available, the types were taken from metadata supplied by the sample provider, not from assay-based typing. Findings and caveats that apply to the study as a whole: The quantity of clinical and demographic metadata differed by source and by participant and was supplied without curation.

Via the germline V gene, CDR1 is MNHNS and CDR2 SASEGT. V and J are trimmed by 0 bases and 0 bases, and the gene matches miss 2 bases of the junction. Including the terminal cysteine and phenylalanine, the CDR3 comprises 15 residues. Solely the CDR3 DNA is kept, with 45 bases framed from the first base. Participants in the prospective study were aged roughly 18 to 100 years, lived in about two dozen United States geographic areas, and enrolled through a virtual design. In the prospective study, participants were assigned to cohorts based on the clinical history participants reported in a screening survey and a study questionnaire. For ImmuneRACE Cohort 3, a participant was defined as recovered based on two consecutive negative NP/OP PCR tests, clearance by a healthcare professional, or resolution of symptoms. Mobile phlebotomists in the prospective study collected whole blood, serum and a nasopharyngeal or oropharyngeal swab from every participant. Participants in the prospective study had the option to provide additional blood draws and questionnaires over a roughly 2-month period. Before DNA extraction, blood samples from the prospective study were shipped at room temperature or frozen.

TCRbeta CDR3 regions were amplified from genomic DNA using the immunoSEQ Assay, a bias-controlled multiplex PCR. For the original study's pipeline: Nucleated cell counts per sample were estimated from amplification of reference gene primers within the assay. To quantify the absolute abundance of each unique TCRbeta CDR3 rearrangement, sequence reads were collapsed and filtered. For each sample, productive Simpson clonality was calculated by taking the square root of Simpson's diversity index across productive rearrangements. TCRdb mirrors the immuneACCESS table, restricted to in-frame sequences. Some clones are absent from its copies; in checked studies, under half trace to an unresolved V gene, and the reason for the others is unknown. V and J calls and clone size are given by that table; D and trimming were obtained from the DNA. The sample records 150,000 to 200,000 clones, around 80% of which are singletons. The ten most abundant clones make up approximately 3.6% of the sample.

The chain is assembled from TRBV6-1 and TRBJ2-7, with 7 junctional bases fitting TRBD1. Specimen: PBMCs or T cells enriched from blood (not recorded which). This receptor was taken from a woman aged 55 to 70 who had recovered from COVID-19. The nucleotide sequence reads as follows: TGTGCCAGCAGTGAAGCGGGGGACAGCTCCTACGAGCAGTACTTC. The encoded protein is CASSEAGDSSYEQYF.